Listed here are 5 T cell receptor beta chains from one sample, sequenced in a study of blood T cell repertoires in COVID-19. Measured with immunoSEQ multiplex PCR; TCRdb has only the in-frame clones, and not every one. This repertoire shows 30,000 to 40,000 clones, roughly 80% found once; its top ten account for roughly 5.2%. The material sequenced was peripheral blood. The receptors stem from a man between 50 and 59 years old with active COVID-19.

J is TRBJ2-2 and V is TRBV7-2; D is perhaps TRBD1 (5 bases). The V end was cut by 5 bases, the J end by 2 bases, with 15 bases between. Germline CDR1 is SGHTA and CDR2 is FQGNSA. The CDR3 is 16 residues long. The CDR3 nucleotides are TGTGCCAGCAGCACCCACAGGACCCAAAACACCGGGGAGCTGTTTTTT. Translation: CASSTHRTQNTGELFF.

The V and J genes are TRBV4-1 and TRBJ2-1; the match to TRBD1 covers 9 bases. There are 15 residues in the CDR3. Trimming removed 8 bases from V and 5 bases from J; junction bases left unmatched: 10. Germline CDR1 is MGHRA and CDR2 is YSYEKL. CDR3 sequence (DNA): TGCGCCAGCGACCTGGGGACAGGGTCCCACAATGAGCAGTTCTTC. This sequence encodes CASDLGTGSHNEQFF.

This chain joins TRBV10-3 and TRBJ2-3; D gene ambiguous. Germline values: CDR1 ENHRY, CDR2 SYGVKD. V lost 0 bases, J lost 1 base, and 5 bases lay in between. CDR3 length equals 14 residues. The CDR3 region is CAISESPGTDTQYF. The CDR3 DNA is TGTGCCATCAGTGAGTCCCCGGGCACAGATACGCAGTATTTT.

The V and J genes are TRBV7-9 and TRBJ2-5, with unresolved D. V was shortened by 5 bases and J by 2 bases, with 3 bases between the two germline ends. CDR3 length: 11 amino acids. CDR1 is SEHNR, CDR2 FQNEAQ, per germline (reference sequence). DNA of the CDR3: TGTGCCAGCAGCCCTCAAGAGACCCAGTACTTC. Amino acids: CASSPQETQYF.

This sequence joins TRBV24-1 and TRBJ1-2; weak D call: TRBD1 (5 bases). The V gene's germline CDR1 is KGHDR and CDR2 SFDVKD. The CDR3 is made up of 13 amino acids. Deletions cut 1 base from V and 5 bases from J, with 7 bases between. CDR3 bases: TGTGCCACCAGTGATTTTAGGGGATATGGCTACACCTTC. Translating it yields CATSDFRGYGYTF.